These T cell receptor beta chains were read from a single sample in a study of long-term antiretroviral therapy in people with HIV. Some clones are missing from TCRdb's copy, which holds only in-frame ones; the method was immunoSEQ multiplex PCR. The sample records under 35,000 clones, roughly 96% being singletons. The sequencing here drew on unsorted PBMCs, taken roughly 6.9 years after starting antiretroviral therapy. The receptors here all came from a young man with HIV. Each CDR3 is given with its conserved first and last residue. Each record gives: CDR3 protein, V gene, J gene, CDR3 length.

CDR3aa: CARSFASRSVSGNTIYF
v_gene: TRBV5-3
j_gene: TRBJ1-3
len: 17

CDR3aa: CASSAGIYMETQYF
v_gene: TRBV2
j_gene: TRBJ2-5
len: 14

CDR3aa: CASSLDRGLSYEQYF
v_gene: TRBV5-8
j_gene: TRBJ2-7
len: 15

CDR3aa: CASSGGHTYGYTF
v_gene: TRBV9
j_gene: TRBJ1-2
len: 13

CDR3aa: CASSLGDYHTDTQYF
v_gene: TRBV7-9
j_gene: TRBJ2-3
len: 15

CDR3aa: CASSYGGNSYEQYF
v_gene: TRBV6-6
j_gene: TRBJ2-7
len: 14

CDR3aa: CSVEKRQDTEAFF
v_gene: TRBV29-1
j_gene: TRBJ1-1
len: 13

CDR3aa: CASSLPRAGARTDTQYF
v_gene: TRBV7-8
j_gene: TRBJ2-3
len: 17

CDR3aa: CASSLTRTGVTNYGYTF
v_gene: TRBV7-9
j_gene: TRBJ1-2
len: 17

CDR3aa: CAIRGAGEKLFF
v_gene: TRBV28
j_gene: TRBJ1-4
len: 12

CDR3aa: CASGNWGAEDTQYF
v_gene: TRBV6-5
j_gene: TRBJ2-3
len: 14

CDR3aa: CASSRTGSYEQYF
v_gene: TRBV6-1
j_gene: TRBJ2-7
len: 13

CDR3aa: CASSLSGNLGGEQFF
v_gene: TRBV11-2
j_gene: TRBJ2-1
len: 15

CDR3aa: CASSPDTQRGQPQHF
v_gene: TRBV7-2
j_gene: TRBJ1-5
len: 15

CDR3aa: CASSHDGSVTGELFF
v_gene: TRBV4-3
j_gene: TRBJ2-2
len: 15

CDR3aa: CASSLFPRPYNEQFF
v_gene: TRBV7-3
j_gene: TRBJ2-1
len: 15

CDR3aa: CASSGQGRNGELFF
v_gene: TRBV7-8
j_gene: TRBJ2-2
len: 14

CDR3aa: CASSQEPEGGRAYGYTF
v_gene: TRBV14
j_gene: TRBJ1-2
len: 17

CDR3aa: CAISEGQANYGYTF
v_gene: TRBV10-3
j_gene: TRBJ1-2
len: 14

CDR3aa: CASSLPNLGQGGSSPLHF
v_gene: TRBV4-1
j_gene: TRBJ1-6
len: 18

CDR3aa: CSVERGADTGELFF
v_gene: TRBV29-1
j_gene: TRBJ2-2
len: 14

CDR3aa: CASSIDRSSYNEQFF
v_gene: TRBV19
j_gene: TRBJ2-1
len: 15

CDR3aa: CASSSTGDGYTF
v_gene: TRBV5-1
j_gene: TRBJ1-2
len: 12

CDR3aa: CASSMGGVPGSYNEQFF
v_gene: TRBV7-9
j_gene: TRBJ2-1
len: 17

CDR3aa: CASSIPGLGYNEQFF
v_gene: TRBV7-9
j_gene: TRBJ2-1
len: 15

CDR3aa: CASSSHGVTKNIQYF
v_gene: TRBV27
j_gene: TRBJ2-4
len: 15

CDR3aa: CASSVGRTDQPQHF
v_gene: TRBV9
j_gene: TRBJ1-5
len: 14

CDR3aa: CATSLGGLNTEAFF
v_gene: TRBV6-5
j_gene: TRBJ1-1
len: 14

CDR3aa: CASRINPLSTEAFF
v_gene: TRBV27
j_gene: TRBJ1-1
len: 14

CDR3aa: CASSPSQGTGANVLTF
v_gene: TRBV5-1
j_gene: TRBJ2-6
len: 16

CDR3aa: CASSYRGTGATSPLHF
v_gene: TRBV6-5
j_gene: TRBJ1-6
len: 16

CDR3aa: CASSIDAGGTIYEQYF
v_gene: TRBV19
j_gene: TRBJ2-7
len: 16

CDR3aa: CASTPTGGPQETQYF
v_gene: TRBV9
j_gene: TRBJ2-5
len: 15

CDR3aa: CASGGTGSYNEQFF
v_gene: TRBV6-5
j_gene: TRBJ2-1
len: 14

CDR3aa: CASSPSTGTYEQYF
v_gene: TRBV5-1
j_gene: TRBJ2-7
len: 14

CDR3aa: CASSYQGTDNEKLFF
v_gene: TRBV7-2
j_gene: TRBJ1-4
len: 15

CDR3aa: CASNRVLSTDTQYF
v_gene: TRBV9
j_gene: TRBJ2-3
len: 14

CDR3aa: CASSPGPDRPQHF
v_gene: TRBV7-9
j_gene: TRBJ1-5
len: 13

CDR3aa: CASSLGQGIHEQYF
v_gene: TRBV7-8
j_gene: TRBJ2-7
len: 14

CDR3aa: CASRVGARHEQFF
v_gene: TRBV6-6
j_gene: TRBJ2-1
len: 13

CDR3aa: CASSRREPQHF
v_gene: TRBV7-2
j_gene: TRBJ1-5
len: 11

CDR3aa: CASSPTLAGDSYEQYF
v_gene: TRBV4-2
j_gene: TRBJ2-7
len: 16

CDR3aa: CASSLPPGYGYTF
v_gene: TRBV7-8
j_gene: TRBJ1-2
len: 13

CDR3aa: CASSYRDRTDTQYF
v_gene: TRBV11-2
j_gene: TRBJ2-3
len: 14

CDR3aa: CAWSVPETSVNEQFF
v_gene: TRBV30
j_gene: TRBJ2-1
len: 15

CDR3aa: CASSHEEATDTQYF
v_gene: TRBV19
j_gene: TRBJ2-3
len: 14

CDR3aa: CASSYRAHQPQHF
v_gene: TRBV6-5
j_gene: TRBJ1-5
len: 13

CDR3aa: CASSYLQGYGYTF
v_gene: TRBV6-5
j_gene: TRBJ1-2
len: 13

CDR3aa: CASSAGAGYEQYF
v_gene: TRBV7-3
j_gene: TRBJ2-7
len: 13

CDR3aa: CASSVGLAGGYGEQFF
v_gene: TRBV9
j_gene: TRBJ2-1
len: 16

CDR3aa: CATGVYEQYF
v_gene: TRBV28
j_gene: TRBJ2-7
len: 10

CDR3aa: CASSYRGENIQYF
v_gene: TRBV7-9
j_gene: TRBJ2-4
len: 13

CDR3aa: CASSLLGLSEETQYF
v_gene: TRBV5-6
j_gene: TRBJ2-5
len: 15

CDR3aa: CASSQQGGRINSPLHF
v_gene: TRBV11-1
j_gene: TRBJ1-6
len: 16